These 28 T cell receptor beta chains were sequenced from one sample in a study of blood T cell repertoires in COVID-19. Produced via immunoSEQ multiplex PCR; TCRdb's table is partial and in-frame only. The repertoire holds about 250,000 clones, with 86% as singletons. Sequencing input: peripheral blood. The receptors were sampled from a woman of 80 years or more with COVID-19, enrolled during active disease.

CDR3 DNA: TGTGCCAGCAGTTCTACCCAAGTCCAAGAGACCCAGTACTTC. It specifies CASSSTQVQETQYF. The chain combines TRBV6-5 with TRBJ2-5; D call uncertain. CDR3 length: 14 residues. Germline V gives CDR1 MNHEY, CDR2 SVGAGI. Trimming took off 4 bases at V and 1 base at J, with 10 bases between the two ends.

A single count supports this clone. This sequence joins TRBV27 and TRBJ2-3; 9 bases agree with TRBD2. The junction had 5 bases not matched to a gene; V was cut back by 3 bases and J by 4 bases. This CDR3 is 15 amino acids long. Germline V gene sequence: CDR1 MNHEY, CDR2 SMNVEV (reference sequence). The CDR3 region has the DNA TGTGCCAGCAGTTTCCTGGCGGGGGGGGCAGATACGCAGTATTTT. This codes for CASSFLAGGADTQYF.

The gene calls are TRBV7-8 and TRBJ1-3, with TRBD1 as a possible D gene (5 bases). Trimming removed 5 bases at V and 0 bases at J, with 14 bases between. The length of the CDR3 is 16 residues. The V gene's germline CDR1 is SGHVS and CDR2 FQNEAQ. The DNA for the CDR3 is TGTGCCAGCAGCAAGACAGCCCGGACCTCTGGAAACACCATATATTTT. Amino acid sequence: CASSKTARTSGNTIYF.

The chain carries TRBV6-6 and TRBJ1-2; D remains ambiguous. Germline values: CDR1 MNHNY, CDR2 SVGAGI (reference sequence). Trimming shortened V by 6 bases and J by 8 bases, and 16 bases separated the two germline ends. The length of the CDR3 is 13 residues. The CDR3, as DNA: TGTGCCAGCAGACAACCAGAGGGCTGGGGCTACACCTTC. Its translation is CASRQPEGWGYTF.

This CDR3 reads CASKLGGTGNNEQFF. DNA for the CDR3: TGTGCCAGCAAGTTGGGCGGGACAGGGAACAATGAGCAGTTCTTC. The chain employs TRBV6-5 and TRBJ2-1, with 9 bases matching TRBD1. This CDR3 spans 15 amino acids. J gave up 5 bases and V 7 bases, and 9 bases lay outside the gene matches. Germline V gene data show CDR1 as MNHEY and CDR2 as SVGAGI.

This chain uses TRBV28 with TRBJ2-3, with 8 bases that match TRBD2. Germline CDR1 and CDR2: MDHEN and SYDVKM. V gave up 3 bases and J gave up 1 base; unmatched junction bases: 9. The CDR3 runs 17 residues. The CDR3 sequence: CASSFLTGGDGTDTQYF. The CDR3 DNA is TGTGCCAGCAGTTTTCTTACCGGGGGGGACGGCACAGATACGCAGTATTTT.

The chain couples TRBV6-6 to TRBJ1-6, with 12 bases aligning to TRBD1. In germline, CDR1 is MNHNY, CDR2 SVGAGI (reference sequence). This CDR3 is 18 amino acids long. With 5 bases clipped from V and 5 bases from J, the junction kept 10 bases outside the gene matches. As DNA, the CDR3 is TGTGCCAGCAGTCGGGACAGGGGGCTCCGAAACAATAATTCACCCCTCCACTTT. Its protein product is CASSRDRGLRNNNSPLHF.

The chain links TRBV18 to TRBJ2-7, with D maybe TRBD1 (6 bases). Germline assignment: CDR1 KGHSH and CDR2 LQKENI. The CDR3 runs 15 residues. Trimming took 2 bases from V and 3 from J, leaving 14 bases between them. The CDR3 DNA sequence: TGTGCCAGCTCACCATACGGAGTCAGGGGCTACGAGCAGTACTTC. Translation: CASSPYGVRGYEQYF.

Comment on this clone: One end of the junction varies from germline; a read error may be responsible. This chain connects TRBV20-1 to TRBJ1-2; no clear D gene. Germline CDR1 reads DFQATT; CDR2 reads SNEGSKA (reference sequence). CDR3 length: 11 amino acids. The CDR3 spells CSAFPNDGYTF. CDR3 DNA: TGCAGTGCTTTCCCTAACGATGGCTACACCTTC.

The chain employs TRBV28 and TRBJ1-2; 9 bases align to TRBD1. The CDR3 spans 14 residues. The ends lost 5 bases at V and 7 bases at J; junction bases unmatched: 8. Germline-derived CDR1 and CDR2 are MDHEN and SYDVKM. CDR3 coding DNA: TGTGCCAGCAGTCAGACAGGGGGAGTCGGTGGCTACACCTTC. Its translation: CASSQTGGVGGYTF.

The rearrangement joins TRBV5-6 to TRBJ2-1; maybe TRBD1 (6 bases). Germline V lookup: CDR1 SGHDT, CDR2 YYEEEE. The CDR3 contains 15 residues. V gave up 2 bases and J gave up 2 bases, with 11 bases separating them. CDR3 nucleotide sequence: TGTGCCAGCAGCTTTGTCTCAGGGGCCTACAATGAGCAGTTCTTC. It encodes CASSFVSGAYNEQFF. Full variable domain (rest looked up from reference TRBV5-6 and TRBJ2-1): DAGVTQSPTHLIKTRGQQVTLRCSPKSGHDTVSWYQQALGQGPQFIFQYYEEEERQRGNFPDRFSGHQFPNYSSELNVNALLLGDSALYLCASSFVSGAYNEQFFGPGTRLTVL.

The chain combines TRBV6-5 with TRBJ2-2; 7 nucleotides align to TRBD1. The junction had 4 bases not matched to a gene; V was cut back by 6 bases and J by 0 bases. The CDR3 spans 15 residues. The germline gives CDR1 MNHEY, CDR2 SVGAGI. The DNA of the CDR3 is TGTGCCAGCAGGCGGACAGGAACGAACACCGGGGAGCTGTTTTTT. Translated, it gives CASRRTGTNTGELFF.

The CDR3 spells CASSRAGGQPQHF. CDR3 coding DNA: TGTGCCAGCAGCCGTGCGGGGGGCCAGCCCCAGCATTTT. This rearrangement joins TRBV5-4 to TRBJ1-5; tentatively, D is TRBD1 (6 bases). V was trimmed by 4 bases and J by 7 bases, leaving 12 bases between them. This CDR3 contains 13 residues. Germline assignment: CDR1 SGHNT and CDR2 YYREEE (reference sequence).

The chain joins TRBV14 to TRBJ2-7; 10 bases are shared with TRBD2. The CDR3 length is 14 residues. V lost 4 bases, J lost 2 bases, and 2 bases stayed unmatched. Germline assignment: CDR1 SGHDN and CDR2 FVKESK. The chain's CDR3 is CASSLLAGAYEQYF. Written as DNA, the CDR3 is TGTGCCAGCAGCCTTCTAGCGGGGGCCTACGAGCAGTACTTC.

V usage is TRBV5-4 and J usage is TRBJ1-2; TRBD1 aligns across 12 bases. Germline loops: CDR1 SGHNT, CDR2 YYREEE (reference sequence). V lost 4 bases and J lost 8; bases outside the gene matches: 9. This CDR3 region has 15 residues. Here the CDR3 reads CASSRGDRGLEGYTF. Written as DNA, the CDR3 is TGTGCCAGCAGCCGCGGGGACAGGGGGCTAGAGGGCTACACCTTC.

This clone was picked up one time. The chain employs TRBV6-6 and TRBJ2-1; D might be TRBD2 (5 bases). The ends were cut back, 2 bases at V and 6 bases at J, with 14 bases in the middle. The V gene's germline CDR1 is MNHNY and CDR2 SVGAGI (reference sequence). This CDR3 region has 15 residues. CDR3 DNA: TGTGCCAGCAGTTACCCCCGGCGGGCTTCCAATGAGCAGTTCTTC. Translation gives CASSYPRRASNEQFF.

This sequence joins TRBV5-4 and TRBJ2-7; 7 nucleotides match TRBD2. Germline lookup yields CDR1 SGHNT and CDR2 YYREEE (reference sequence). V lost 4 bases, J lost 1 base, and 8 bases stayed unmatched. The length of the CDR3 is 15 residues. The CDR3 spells CASSGPTGGSYEQYF. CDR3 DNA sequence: TGTGCCAGCAGCGGACCCACGGGGGGATCCTACGAGCAGTACTTC.

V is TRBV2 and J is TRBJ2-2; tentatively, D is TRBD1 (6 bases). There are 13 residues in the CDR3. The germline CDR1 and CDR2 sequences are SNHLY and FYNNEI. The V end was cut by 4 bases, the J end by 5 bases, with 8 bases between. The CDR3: CASSGQVTGELFF. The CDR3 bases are TGTGCCAGCAGTGGACAGGTAACCGGGGAGCTGTTTTTT.

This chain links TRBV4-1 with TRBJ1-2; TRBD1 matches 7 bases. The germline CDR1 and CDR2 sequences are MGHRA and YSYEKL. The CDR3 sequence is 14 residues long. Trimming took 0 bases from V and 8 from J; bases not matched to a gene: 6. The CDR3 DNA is TGCGCCAGCAGCCAAGAGACAGGGATGAGAGGCTACACCTTC. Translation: CASSQETGMRGYTF.

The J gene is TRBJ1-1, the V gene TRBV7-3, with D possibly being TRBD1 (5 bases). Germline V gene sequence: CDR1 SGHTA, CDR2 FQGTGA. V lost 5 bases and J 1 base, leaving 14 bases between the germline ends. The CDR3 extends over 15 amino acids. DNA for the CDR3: TGTGCCAGCAGCACTCAGGGTACCCCGAACACTGAAGCTTTCTTT. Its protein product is CASSTQGTPNTEAFF.

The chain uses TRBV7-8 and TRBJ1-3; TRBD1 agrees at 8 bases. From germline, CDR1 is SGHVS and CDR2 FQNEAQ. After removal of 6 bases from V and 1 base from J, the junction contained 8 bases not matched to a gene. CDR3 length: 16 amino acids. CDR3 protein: CASSLDRGRSGNTIYF. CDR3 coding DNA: TGTGCCAGCAGTCTCGACAGGGGAAGATCTGGAAACACCATATATTTT.

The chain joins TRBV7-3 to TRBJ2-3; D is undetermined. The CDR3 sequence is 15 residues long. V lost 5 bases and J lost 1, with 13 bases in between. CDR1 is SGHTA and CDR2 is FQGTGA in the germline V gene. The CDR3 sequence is CASSLSAARTDTQYF. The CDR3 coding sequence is TGTGCCAGCAGCCTTTCGGCGGCCCGCACAGATACGCAGTATTTT.

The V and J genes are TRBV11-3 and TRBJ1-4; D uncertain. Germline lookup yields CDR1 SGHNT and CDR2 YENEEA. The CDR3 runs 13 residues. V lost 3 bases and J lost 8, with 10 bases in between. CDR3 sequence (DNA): TGTGCCAGCAGCTTCTCTCCGGGAGAAAAACTGTTTTTT. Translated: CASSFSPGEKLFF.

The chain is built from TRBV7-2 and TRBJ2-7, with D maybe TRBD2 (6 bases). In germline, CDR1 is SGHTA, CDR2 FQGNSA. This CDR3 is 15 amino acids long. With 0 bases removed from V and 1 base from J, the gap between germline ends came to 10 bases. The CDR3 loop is CTSSLAGGRSYEQYF. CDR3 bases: TGTACCAGCAGCTTAGCGGGGGGACGATCCTACGAGCAGTACTTC.

CDR3 in DNA: TGTGCCAGCAGCGTAGGACTGACTGCTGATACGCAGTATTTT. Protein sequence: CASSVGLTADTQYF. V and J are TRBV11-1 and TRBJ2-3, with a possible D match to TRBD2 (5 bases). Trimming pared 5 bases from V and 6 bases from J, leaving 15 bases between. The germline V gene has CDR1 SGHAT and CDR2 FQDESV (reference sequence). The CDR3 is 14 residues long.

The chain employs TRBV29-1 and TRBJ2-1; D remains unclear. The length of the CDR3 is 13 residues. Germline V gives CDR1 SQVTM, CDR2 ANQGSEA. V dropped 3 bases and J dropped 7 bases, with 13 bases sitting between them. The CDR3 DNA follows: TGCAGCGTTGATTCGTCGTGGAGAAATGAGCAGTTCTTC. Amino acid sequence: CSVDSSWRNEQFF.

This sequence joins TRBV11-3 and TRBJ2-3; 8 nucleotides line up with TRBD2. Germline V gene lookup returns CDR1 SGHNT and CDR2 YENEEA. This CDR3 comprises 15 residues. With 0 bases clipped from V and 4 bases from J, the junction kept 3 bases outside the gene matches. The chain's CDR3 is CASSLDGGGPDTQYF. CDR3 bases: TGTGCCAGCAGCTTAGACGGGGGGGGGCCAGATACGCAGTATTTT.

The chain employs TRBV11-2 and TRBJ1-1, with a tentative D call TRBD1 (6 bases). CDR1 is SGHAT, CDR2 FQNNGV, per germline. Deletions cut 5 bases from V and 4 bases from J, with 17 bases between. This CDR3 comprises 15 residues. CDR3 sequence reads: CASSRNRVSATEAFF. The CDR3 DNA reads TGTGCCAGCAGCCGGAACAGGGTATCAGCCACTGAAGCTTTCTTT.